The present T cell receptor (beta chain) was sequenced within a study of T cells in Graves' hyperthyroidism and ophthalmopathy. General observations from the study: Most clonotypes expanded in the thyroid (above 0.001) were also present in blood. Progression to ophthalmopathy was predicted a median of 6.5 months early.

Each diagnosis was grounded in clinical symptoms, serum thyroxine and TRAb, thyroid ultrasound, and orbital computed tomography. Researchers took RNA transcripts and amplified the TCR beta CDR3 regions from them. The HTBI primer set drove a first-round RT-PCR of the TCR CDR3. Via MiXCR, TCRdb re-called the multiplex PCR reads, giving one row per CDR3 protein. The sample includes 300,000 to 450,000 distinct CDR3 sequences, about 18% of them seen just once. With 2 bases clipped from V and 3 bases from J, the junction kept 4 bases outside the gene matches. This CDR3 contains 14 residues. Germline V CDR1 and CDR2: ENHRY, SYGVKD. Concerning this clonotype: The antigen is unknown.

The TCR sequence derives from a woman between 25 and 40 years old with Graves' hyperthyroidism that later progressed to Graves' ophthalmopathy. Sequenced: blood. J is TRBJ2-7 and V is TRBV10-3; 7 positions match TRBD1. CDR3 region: CAISEHGTDYEQYF. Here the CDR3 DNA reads TGTGCCATCAGTGAGCACGGGACAGACTACGAGCAGTACTTC.